This passage covers 19 T cell receptor beta chains from one sample sequenced in a study of T cells in narcolepsy. The method was immunoSEQ multiplex PCR; TCRdb's version includes in-frame clones alone and lacks a portion of them. The sample contains 20,000 to 30,000 clones, approximately 77% of which appear only once. The sequenced material came from memory (CD45RA-) CD4+ T cells from blood. The receptors come from a human donor in good health.

The V call is TRBV7-2, the J call TRBJ2-5; D is unresolved. The CDR3 runs to 14 residues. In germline, CDR1 is SGHTA, CDR2 FQGNSA. Trimming stripped 2 bases from V and 2 bases from J, with 9 bases between. The CDR3, as DNA: TGTGCCAGCAGCTTATTTAGTTTGCAAGAGACCCAGTACTTC. It is translated as CASSLFSLQETQYF.

The V and J genes are TRBV6-1 and TRBJ2-7; TRBD2 matches at 8 bases. Germline assignment: CDR1 MNHNS and CDR2 SASEGT. J was trimmed by 3 bases and V by 9 bases; bases with no gene match: 4. The CDR3 has 12 amino acids. The DNA for the CDR3 is TGTGCCAGTCGGGGGGGGCACTACGAGCAGTACTTC. Translating it yields CASRGGHYEQYF.

V and J are TRBV7-2 and TRBJ2-2; tentative D call: TRBD2 (5 bases). The CDR3 extends over 14 amino acids. The germline CDR1 and CDR2 sequences are SGHTA and FQGNSA. V dropped 2 bases and J dropped 7 bases, with 11 bases sitting between them. In DNA, the CDR3 is TGTGCCAGCAGCTTAAATCTGGGAGACGGGGAGCTGTTTTTT. It translates to CASSLNLGDGELFF.

V gene TRBV15 combines with J gene TRBJ1-1, with 9 bases that match TRBD1. The length of the CDR3 is 16 residues. Germline loops: CDR1 LNHNV, CDR2 YYDKDF (reference sequence). V lost 3 bases, J lost 5 bases, and 10 bases stayed unmatched. This CDR3 reads CATSRGTGQRGTEAFF. DNA for the CDR3: TGTGCCACCAGCAGGGGGACAGGGCAAAGGGGAACTGAAGCTTTCTTT.

V gene TRBV5-1 combines with J gene TRBJ2-3; no reliable D call. The germline V gene encodes CDR1 SGHRS and CDR2 YFSETQ. CDR3 length equals 14 residues. Trimming pared 0 bases from V and 4 bases from J, leaving 9 bases between. CDR3 amino acids: CASSLAGSPDTQYF. The CDR3 DNA follows: TGCGCCAGCAGCTTGGCGGGTAGTCCAGATACGCAGTATTTT.

The genes are TRBV5-1 and TRBJ2-2; TRBD1 is a possible D gene (6 bases). This CDR3 is built from 15 residues. Germline CDR1 reads SGHRS; CDR2 reads YFSETQ. V was cut by 5 bases and J by 7 bases, with 18 bases left in between. The CDR3 region is CASSQTGKGVGELFF. The DNA for the CDR3 is TGCGCCAGCAGTCAAACAGGGAAAGGGGTCGGGGAGCTGTTTTTT.

On this clone: Other DNA sequences in this sample translate to the same CDR3. The chain couples TRBV7-3 to TRBJ2-5, with 7 bases matching TRBD2. Germline loops: CDR1 SGHTA, CDR2 FQGTGA. The trim removed 3 bases at V and 5 bases at J, leaving 3 bases unmatched. The CDR3 has 13 residues. The CDR3 sequence: CASSLREGETQYF. The CDR3 DNA reads TGTGCCAGCAGCTTGAGGGAGGGGGAGACCCAGTACTTC.

This chain uses TRBV7-6 with TRBJ2-1, with 7 bases lining up with TRBD1. This CDR3 comprises 16 residues. Germline CDR1 and CDR2: SGHVS and FNYEAQ. J was trimmed by 2 bases and V by 5 bases; bases with no gene match: 9. The CDR3 reads CASSGGVTGAYNEQFF. The CDR3 nucleotides are TGTGCCAGCAGCGGAGGCGTAACAGGGGCCTACAATGAGCAGTTCTTC.

This chain uses TRBV18 with TRBJ2-3; D may be TRBD1 (6 bases). This CDR3 has 16 amino acids. Germline loops: CDR1 KGHSH, CDR2 LQKENI. Trimming removed 6 bases at V and 4 bases at J, with 20 bases between. The CDR3 coding sequence is TGTGCCAGCTCCACCTTACAGGGCCAAGGCGCAGATACGCAGTATTTT. As protein: CASSTLQGQGADTQYF.

This chain connects TRBV4-3 to TRBJ2-3; 7 bases match TRBD1. The CDR3 is 15 residues long. V gave up 4 bases and J gave up 0 bases; unmatched junction bases: 4. CDR1 LGHNA and CDR2 YSLEER come from the germline V gene. The CDR3 DNA reads TGCGCCAGCAGCCCCCACAGGGGTAGCACAGATACGCAGTATTTT. It encodes CASSPHRGSTDTQYF.

The chain carries TRBV6-5 and TRBJ1-1; perhaps TRBD1 as D (6 bases). Germline CDR1 reads MNHEY; CDR2 reads SVGAGI. CDR3 size: 16 residues. V was shortened by 2 bases and J by 4 bases, with 17 bases between the two germline ends. The CDR3 DNA follows: TGTGCCAGCAGTTACACTTCACCCTCAGGGGCCACTGAAGCTTTCTTT. This encodes CASSYTSPSGATEAFF.

J is TRBJ2-7 and V is TRBV14; tentatively, D is TRBD2 (6 bases). The germline V and J ends were trimmed by 4 bases and 4 bases, with 11 bases remaining between them. Germline CDR1 reads SGHDN; CDR2 reads FVKESK. This CDR3 has 13 amino acids. Here the CDR3 reads CASSRDSVYEQYF. CDR3 nucleotide sequence: TGTGCCAGCAGCCGGGACTCCGTTTACGAGCAGTACTTC.

The chain uses TRBV19 and TRBJ1-1, with D possibly being TRBD1 (6 bases). CDR3 size: 13 residues. Per germline, CDR1 LNHDA and CDR2 SQIVND (reference sequence). V was clipped by 3 bases and J by 5 bases, with 10 bases between them. CDR3 in DNA: TGTGCCAGTAGTATGCAACAGGGAACTGAAGCTTTCTTT. Translated: CASSMQQGTEAFF.

The sample holds one count of this clone. J is TRBJ2-5 and V is TRBV10-3; 9 positions agree with TRBD1. The CDR3 has 14 residues. Trimming at V came to 2 bases and at J to 3 bases, leaving 1 base not matched to a gene. Germline CDR1 is ENHRY and CDR2 is SYGVKD. CDR3 coding DNA: TGTGCCATCAGTGAGGGACAGGGGAAAGAGACCCAGTACTTC. This sequence encodes CAISEGQGKETQYF.

This rearrangement joins TRBV19 to TRBJ1-2; D unresolved. Between the trimmed V and J ends, which lost 7 bases and 2 bases, there was a span of 8 bases. The germline V gene has CDR1 LNHDA and CDR2 SQIVND (reference sequence). The CDR3 length is 12 residues. In nucleotides, the CDR3 is TGTGCCAGTACCGCGGGGAACTATGGCTACACCTTC. This codes for CASTAGNYGYTF. The whole variable domain, remainder taken from reference TRBV19 and TRBJ1-2, is DGGITQSPKYLFRKEGQNVTLSCEQNLNHDAMYWYRQDPGQGLRLIYYSQIVNDFQKGDIAEGYSVSREKKESFPLTVTSAQKNPTAFYLCASTAGNYGYTFGSGTRLTVV.

The chain couples TRBV27 to TRBJ2-4; the match to TRBD2 covers 12 bases. With V trimmed by 9 bases and J by 1 base, 13 bases remained unmatched. Germline loops: CDR1 MNHEY, CDR2 SMNVEV (reference sequence). The CDR3 runs 18 residues. The CDR3 loop is CASQPGLAGQGAKNIQYF. The CDR3 DNA reads as TGTGCCAGTCAACCGGGACTAGCGGGTCAGGGGGCCAAAAACATTCAGTACTTC.

This sequence joins TRBV23-1 and TRBJ1-1, with D tentatively TRBD1 (5 bases). TRBV23-1 is assigned to the ORF class and has an uncertain function. There are 15 residues in the CDR3. With 4 bases removed from V and 3 bases from J, the gap between germline ends came to 15 bases. DNA of the CDR3: TGCGCCAGCAGTCCCTCCGCCGGGGGGGACACTGAAGCTTTCTTT. Translation: CASSPSAGGDTEAFF.

The chain employs TRBV11-1 and TRBJ2-5; D may be TRBD1 (5 bases). The CDR3 is 13 residues long. Trimming cost V 3 bases and J 2 bases, with 7 bases left between them. Germline-derived CDR1 and CDR2 are SGHAT and FQDESV (reference sequence). The CDR3 protein is CASSLGQQETQYF. The CDR3 DNA reads as TGTGCCAGCAGCTTGGGGCAGCAAGAGACCCAGTACTTC.

Worth noting for this clone: The limits of the CDR3 on the DNA are not certain, so only TCRdb's listed CDR3 is given. The CDR3 protein is CASSTSGGRTDTQYF. The V gene is TRBV5-4, the J gene TRBJ2-3; TRBD2, the table's D call, lacks a check against the DNA. From its first to its last residue, the CDR3 has 15 amino acids. CDR1 and CDR2 (germline): SGHNT, YYREEE (reference sequence).